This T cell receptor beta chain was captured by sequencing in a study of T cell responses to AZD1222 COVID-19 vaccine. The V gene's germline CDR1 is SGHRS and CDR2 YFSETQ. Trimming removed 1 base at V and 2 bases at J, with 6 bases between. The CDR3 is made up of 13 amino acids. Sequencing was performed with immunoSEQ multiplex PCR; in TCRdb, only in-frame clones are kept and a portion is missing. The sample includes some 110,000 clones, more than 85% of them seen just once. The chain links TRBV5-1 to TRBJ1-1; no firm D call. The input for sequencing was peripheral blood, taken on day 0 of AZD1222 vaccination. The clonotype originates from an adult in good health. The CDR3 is CASSLYVNTEAFF. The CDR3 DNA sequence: TGCGCCAGCAGCTTGTACGTAAACACTGAAGCTTTCTTT. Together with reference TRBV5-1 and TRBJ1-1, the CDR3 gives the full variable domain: KAGVTQTPRYLIKTRGQQVTLSCSPISGHRSVSWYQQTPGQGLQFLFEYFSETQRNKGNFPGRFSGRQFSNSRSEMNVSTLELGDSALYLCASSLYVNTEAFFGQGTRLTVV.